This T cell receptor beta chain was retrieved from a study of monozygotic twins with inflammatory bowel disease. Study-level findings and limits: For IBD, no single strong associated signal or clonotype was supported. With others, IBD patients shared fewer clonotypes than healthy twins did, especially with disease activity.

TCRdb re-called the 5' RACE reads and gives one entry per CDR3 protein, without DNA. This sample's table reports about 350,000 distinct CDR3 sequences. Germline assignment: CDR1 DFQATT and CDR2 SNEGSKA (reference sequence). This CDR3 is 14 amino acids long. A note on this clonotype: As yet, its antigen is unknown.

Every donor provided one blood sample measuring less than 3 ml. The chain couples TRBV20-1 to TRBJ2-7; TCRdb calls TRBD1, which cannot be checked without DNA. Sequenced: blood. This TCR was sampled from a human donor with ulcerative colitis or Crohn's disease, or a healthy co-twin of an affected twin (not recorded which). CDR3 amino acids: CSARLRDRVYEQYF.